The T cell receptor (beta chain) under discussion was sequenced for a study of T cell responses to AZD1222 COVID-19 vaccine (dated by TCRdb to the early 2020s). Study-level background: AZD1222 recipients whose second dose came at about 4 weeks and those whose second dose came at about 12 weeks were combined into one group, since spike-specific TCR depth and breadth did not differ between the two schedules. A total of about 250 trial participants underwent TCR sequencing, of whom about 210 had received two doses of AZD1222 and around 26 had received two doses of the MenACWY control vaccine. Trial participants were enrolled into age subgroups of 18-55, 56-69 and 70-plus years, which contained roughly 150, 30 and 60 TCR-sequenced participants, respectively. Broad study findings and their caveats: Conclusions about previously exposed vaccinees are limited because only a handful of AZD1222 recipients were SARS-CoV-2 seropositive at baseline. After two AZD1222 doses, both the breadth and the depth of spike-specific TCRs were significantly higher than at day 0 and than in MenACWY recipients. The 56-69-year group was small, and its depth increase did not reach significance, likely because of low power. The whole spike protein was spanned by vaccine-associated CD4 TCRs, and dominant responses were seen in regions 160-218 and 743-854. Nearly half of unique spike-specific TCRs reportedly recognized epitopes outside regions mutated in the B.1.351 and B.1.1.7 variants. Because no samples from the day 14 peak response were available, repertoires could be characterized only after the peak T cell response. Most participants were white British and females outnumbered males, and the authors suggested that clonal diversity may have been underestimated.

About this clone itself: The antigen it recognizes is unknown. No per-base quality is available; no much larger clone lies one base away.

The CDR3 starts with the cysteine, ends with the phenylalanine, and has 14 residues. Just the 42-base CDR3 DNA is kept, in frame starting at base 1. CDR1 and CDR2 are read off the germline V gene as SGHVS and FQNEAQ. Here V drops 5 bases and J drops 5 bases, and the junction holds 4 bases not matched to any gene. This sample's time point label indicates: baseline before first vaccination. Samples from vaccinated people were obtained from the UK trials COV001 and COV002, which included a single-blind randomized controlled phase 2/3 trial of AZD1222 (ChAdOx1 nCoV-19) in healthy adults. Trial participant PBMC samples were collected at day 0 and day 28 after the second dose for TCRbeta chain sequencing. The CDR3 regions of human TCRbeta chains were analyzed by immunosequencing. For the original study's pipeline: Repertoire TCRs were checked for matches against a reference library of SARS-CoV-2-specific TCRs that had been generated using the MIRA antigen-specificity platform. Breadth was defined as the fraction of unique TCRs that were SARS-CoV-2-associated, and depth was defined as the fraction of total T cells that were SARS-CoV-2-associated. Using the MIRA data, each spike-specific TCR was assigned both to the spike region to which the TCR was reactive and to a CD4 or CD8 class. Log10-transformed breadth and depth values were compared by one-way ANOVA with Sidak's multiple comparisons tests. TCRdb limited this immuneACCESS table to in-frame rearrangements with V and J called. A share of clones is missing; checked studies link under half to unresolved V genes, and the rest is unexplained. The V and J calls and clone size come from that table; D and trimming were worked out from the DNA. This sample has over 85,000 clones in its table, and around 90% of those were observed once. In total, the top ten clones hold about 8.4% of the sample.

The chain is assembled from TRBV7-8 and TRBJ2-7; 12 bases in between match TRBD2. The sample was peripheral blood, taken on day 0 of AZD1222 vaccination. The origin of this receptor is an adult in good health. In nucleotides, the sequence is TGTGCCAGCAGCCCCCGGACTAGCGGGGACGAGCAGTACTTC. This encodes CASSPRTSGDEQYF.